The T cell receptor (beta chain) under discussion was sequenced for a study of blood T cell repertoires in COVID-19. Using immunoSEQ multiplex PCR, the repertoire was profiled, and TCRdb retains in-frame clones only, with some absent. The sample has some 180,000 clones; approximately 91% are singletons. From germline, CDR1 is SNHLY and CDR2 FYNNEI. The CDR3 has 14 amino acids. Trimming took off 6 bases at V and 1 base at J, with 7 bases between the two ends. The rearrangement uses TRBV2 and TRBJ1-6; D remains ambiguous. This clonotype was obtained from a man younger than 35 with COVID-19, enrolled during active disease. The material sequenced was peripheral blood. The CDR3 coding sequence is TGTGCCAGCAGAAGTAGATCCTATAATTCACCCCTCCACTTT. Its protein product is CASRSRSYNSPLHF.